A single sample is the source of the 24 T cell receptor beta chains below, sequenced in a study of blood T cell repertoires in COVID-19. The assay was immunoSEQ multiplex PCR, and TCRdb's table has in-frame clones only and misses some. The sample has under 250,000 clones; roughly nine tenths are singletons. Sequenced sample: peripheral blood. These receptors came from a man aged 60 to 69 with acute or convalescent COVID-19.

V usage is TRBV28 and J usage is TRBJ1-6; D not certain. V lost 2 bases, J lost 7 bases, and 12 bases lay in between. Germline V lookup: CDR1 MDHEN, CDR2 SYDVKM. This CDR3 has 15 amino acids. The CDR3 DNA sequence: TGTGCCAGCAGTTTAGGAGGTCCCGGGAATTCACCCCTCCACTTT. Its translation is CASSLGGPGNSPLHF.

CDR3 sequence reads: CASSIGAGGFRETQYF. CDR3 coding DNA: TGTGCCAGTAGTATCGGGGCGGGAGGGTTTAGAGAGACCCAGTACTTC. The V call is TRBV19, the J call TRBJ2-5; TRBD2 matches 9 bases. Germline CDR1 reads LNHDA; CDR2 reads SQIVND (reference sequence). V was pared by 3 bases and J by 4 bases, with 9 bases of the junction left unmatched. The CDR3 covers 16 residues.

The CDR3 protein is CASSSTGGRNQPQHF. The CDR3, as DNA: TGTGCCAGCAGTTCTACGGGGGGGAGGAATCAGCCCCAGCATTTT. The chain has TRBV28 and TRBJ1-5; D is possibly TRBD1 (5 bases). V dropped 4 bases and J dropped 4 bases, with 14 bases sitting between them. Per the germline V gene, CDR1 is MDHEN and CDR2 is SYDVKM. The CDR3 extends over 15 amino acids.

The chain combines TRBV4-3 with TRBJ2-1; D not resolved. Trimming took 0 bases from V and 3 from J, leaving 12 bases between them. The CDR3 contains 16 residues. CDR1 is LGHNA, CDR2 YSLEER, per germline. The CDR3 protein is CASSQDLGGYYNEQFF. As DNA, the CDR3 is TGCGCCAGCAGCCAAGATCTAGGCGGCTACTACAATGAGCAGTTCTTC.

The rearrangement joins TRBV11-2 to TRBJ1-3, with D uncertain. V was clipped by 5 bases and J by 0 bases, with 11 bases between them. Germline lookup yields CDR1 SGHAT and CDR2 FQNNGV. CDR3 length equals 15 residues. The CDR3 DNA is TGTGCCAGCAGCCCTATGAGGAGCTCTGGAAACACCATATATTTT. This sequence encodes CASSPMRSSGNTIYF.

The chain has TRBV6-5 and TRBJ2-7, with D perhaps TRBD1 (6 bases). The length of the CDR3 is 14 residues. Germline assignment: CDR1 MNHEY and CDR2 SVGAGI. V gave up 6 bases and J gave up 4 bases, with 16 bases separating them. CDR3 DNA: TGTGCCAGCAGCAACTATGGGACACTATACGAGCAGTACTTC. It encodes CASSNYGTLYEQYF.

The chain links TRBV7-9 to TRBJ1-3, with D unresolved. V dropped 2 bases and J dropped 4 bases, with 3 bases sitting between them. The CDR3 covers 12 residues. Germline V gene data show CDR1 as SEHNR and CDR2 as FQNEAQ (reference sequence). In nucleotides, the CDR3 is TGTGCCAGCAGCTTACTCGGAAACACCATATATTTT. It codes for CASSLLGNTIYF.

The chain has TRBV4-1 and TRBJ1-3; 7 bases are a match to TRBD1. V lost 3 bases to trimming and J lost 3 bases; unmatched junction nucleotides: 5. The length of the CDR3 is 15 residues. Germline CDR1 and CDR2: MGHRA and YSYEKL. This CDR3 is CASSHEGTVGNTIYF. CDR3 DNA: TGCGCCAGCAGCCACGAAGGGACAGTTGGAAACACCATATATTTT.

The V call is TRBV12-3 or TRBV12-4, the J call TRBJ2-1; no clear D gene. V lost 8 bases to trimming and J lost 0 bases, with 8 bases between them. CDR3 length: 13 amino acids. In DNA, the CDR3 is TGTGCCAGCGAGAGGAGCTCCTACAATGAGCAGTTCTTC. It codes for CASERSSYNEQFF.

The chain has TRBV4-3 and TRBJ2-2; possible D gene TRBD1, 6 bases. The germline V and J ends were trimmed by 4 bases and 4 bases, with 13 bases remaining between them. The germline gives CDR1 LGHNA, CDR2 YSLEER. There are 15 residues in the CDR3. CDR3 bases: TGCGCCAGCAGCCGAGGGGGTGGGATCACCGGGGAGCTGTTTTTT. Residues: CASSRGGGITGELFF.

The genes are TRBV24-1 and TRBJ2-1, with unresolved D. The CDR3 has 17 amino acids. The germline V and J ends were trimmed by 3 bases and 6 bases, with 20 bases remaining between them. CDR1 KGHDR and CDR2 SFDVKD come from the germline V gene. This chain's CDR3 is CATSDPVGATAPNEQFF. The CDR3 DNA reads TGTGCCACCAGTGATCCTGTTGGAGCGACGGCCCCCAATGAGCAGTTCTTC.

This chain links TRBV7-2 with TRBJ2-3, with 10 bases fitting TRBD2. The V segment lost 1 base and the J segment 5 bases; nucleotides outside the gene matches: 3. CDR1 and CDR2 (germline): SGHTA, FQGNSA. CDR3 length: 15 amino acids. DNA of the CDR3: TGTGCCAGCAGCTTAGAGCGGGAGGGAGGAGATACGCAGTATTTT. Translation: CASSLEREGGDTQYF.

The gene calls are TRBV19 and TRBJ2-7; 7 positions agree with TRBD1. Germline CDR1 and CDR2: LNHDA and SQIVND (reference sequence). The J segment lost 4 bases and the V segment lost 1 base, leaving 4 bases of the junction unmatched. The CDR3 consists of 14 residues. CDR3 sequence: CASSIGTGTYEQYF. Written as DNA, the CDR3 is TGTGCCAGTAGTATAGGGACAGGAACTTACGAGCAGTACTTC.

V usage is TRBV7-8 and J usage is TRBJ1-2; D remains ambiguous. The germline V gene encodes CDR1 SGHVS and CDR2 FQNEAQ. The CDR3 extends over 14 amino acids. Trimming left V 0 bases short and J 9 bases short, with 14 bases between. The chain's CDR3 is CASSLALGGGRYTF. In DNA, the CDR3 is TGTGCCAGCAGCTTAGCGCTCGGCGGAGGCCGCTACACCTTC.

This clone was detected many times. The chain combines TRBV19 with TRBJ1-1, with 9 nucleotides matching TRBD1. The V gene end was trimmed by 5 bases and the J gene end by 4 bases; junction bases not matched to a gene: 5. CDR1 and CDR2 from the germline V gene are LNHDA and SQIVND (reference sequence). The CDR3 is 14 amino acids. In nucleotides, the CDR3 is TGTGCCAGTAGTCCAGGGACAGGGATCACTGAAGCTTTCTTT. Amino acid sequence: CASSPGTGITEAFF.

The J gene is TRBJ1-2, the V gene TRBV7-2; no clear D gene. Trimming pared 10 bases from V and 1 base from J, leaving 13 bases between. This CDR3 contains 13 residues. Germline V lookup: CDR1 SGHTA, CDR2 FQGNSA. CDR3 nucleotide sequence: TGTGCCAAAGCCTACGGGTATAACTATGGCTACACCTTC. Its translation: CAKAYGYNYGYTF.

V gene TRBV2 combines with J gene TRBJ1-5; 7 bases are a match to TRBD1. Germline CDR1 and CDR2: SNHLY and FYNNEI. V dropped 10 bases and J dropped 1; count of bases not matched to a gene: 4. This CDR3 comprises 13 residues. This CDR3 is CATQGGSNQPQHF. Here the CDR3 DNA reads TGTGCCACCCAGGGGGGCAGCAATCAGCCCCAGCATTTT.

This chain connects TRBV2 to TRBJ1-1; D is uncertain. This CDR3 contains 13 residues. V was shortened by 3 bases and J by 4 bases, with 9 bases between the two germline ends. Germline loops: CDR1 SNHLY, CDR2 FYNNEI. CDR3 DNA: TGTGCCAGCAGTGAGGAACAGATCACTGAAGCTTTCTTT. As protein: CASSEEQITEAFF.

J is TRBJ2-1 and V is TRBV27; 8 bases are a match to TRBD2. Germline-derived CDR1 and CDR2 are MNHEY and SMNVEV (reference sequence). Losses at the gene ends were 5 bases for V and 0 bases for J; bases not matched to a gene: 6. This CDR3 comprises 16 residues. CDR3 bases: TGTGCCAGCAGTGCCTTAGCGGGAACCTCCTACAATGAGCAGTTCTTC. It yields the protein CASSALAGTSYNEQFF.

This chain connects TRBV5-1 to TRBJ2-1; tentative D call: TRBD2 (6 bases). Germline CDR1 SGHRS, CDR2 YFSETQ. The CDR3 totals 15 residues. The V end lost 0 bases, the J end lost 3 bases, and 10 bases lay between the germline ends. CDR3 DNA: TGCGCCAGCAGCTTGGTCTCGGGAGTCTACAATGAGCAGTTCTTC. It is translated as CASSLVSGVYNEQFF.

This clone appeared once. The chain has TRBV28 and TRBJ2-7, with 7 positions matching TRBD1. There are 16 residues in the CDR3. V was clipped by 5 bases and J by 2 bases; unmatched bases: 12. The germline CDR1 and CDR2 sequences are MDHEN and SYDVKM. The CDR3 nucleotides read TGTGCCAGCAGTGTAGGGACAGTCGATCTGACCTACGAGCAGTACTTC. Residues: CASSVGTVDLTYEQYF.

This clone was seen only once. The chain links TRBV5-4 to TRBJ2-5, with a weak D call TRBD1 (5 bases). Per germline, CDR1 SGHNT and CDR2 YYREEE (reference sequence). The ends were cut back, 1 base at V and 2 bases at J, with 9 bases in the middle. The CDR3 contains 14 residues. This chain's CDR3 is CASSLTGPQETQYF. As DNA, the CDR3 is TGTGCCAGCAGCTTGACAGGTCCTCAAGAGACCCAGTACTTC.

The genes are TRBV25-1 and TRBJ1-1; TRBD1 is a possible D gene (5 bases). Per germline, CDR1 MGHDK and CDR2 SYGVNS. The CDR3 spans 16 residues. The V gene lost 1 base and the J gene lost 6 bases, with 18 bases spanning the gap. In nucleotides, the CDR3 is TGTGCCAGCAGTGAATTGTACGGGGGTGCAGGATCTGAAGCTTTCTTT. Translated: CASSELYGGAGSEAFF.

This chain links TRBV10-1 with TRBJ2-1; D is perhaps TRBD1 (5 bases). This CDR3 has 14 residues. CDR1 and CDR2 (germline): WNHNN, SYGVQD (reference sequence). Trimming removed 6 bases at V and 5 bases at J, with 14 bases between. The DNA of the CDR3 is TGCGCCAGCAGCCAATTCGGACATCACAATGAGCAGTTCTTC. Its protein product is CASSQFGHHNEQFF.